Included here is one TCR beta chain sequence, with context. Antigen specificity is unknown. This CDR3 spans 14 amino acids. Trimming took off 1 base at V and 1 base at J, with 7 bases between the two ends. Germline CDR1 reads SGHRS; CDR2 reads YFSETQ. This sample was included in a study of cytomegalovirus exposure and HLA in healthy donors. The PCR ran on 60 Vbeta and 13 Jbeta primers. Clones were read by immunoSEQ multiplex PCR, and TCRdb kept only the in-frame ones, dropping some. The sample comprises 150,000 to 200,000 clones, around 86% of which are singletons, and around 1.5% rests with the top ten. Whole-study findings and limits: What TCR beta sequences reportedly achieved was accurate prediction of HLA-A and HLA-B alleles in most subjects.

The chain links TRBV5-1 to TRBJ2-3, with a weak D call TRBD1 (5 bases). The sequenced material came from PBMCs. This TCR came from a woman younger than 30 in good health and CMV-seronegative. CDR3 region: CASSLIRGTDTQYF. The CDR3 DNA follows: TGCGCCAGCAGCTTGATCAGGGGCACAGATACGCAGTATTTT. Drawing the rest from reference TRBV5-1 and TRBJ2-3, the complete variable domain is KAGVTQTPRYLIKTRGQQVTLSCSPISGHRSVSWYQQTPGQGLQFLFEYFSETQRNKGNFPGRFSGRQFSNSRSEMNVSTLELGDSALYLCASSLIRGTDTQYFGPGTRLTVL.